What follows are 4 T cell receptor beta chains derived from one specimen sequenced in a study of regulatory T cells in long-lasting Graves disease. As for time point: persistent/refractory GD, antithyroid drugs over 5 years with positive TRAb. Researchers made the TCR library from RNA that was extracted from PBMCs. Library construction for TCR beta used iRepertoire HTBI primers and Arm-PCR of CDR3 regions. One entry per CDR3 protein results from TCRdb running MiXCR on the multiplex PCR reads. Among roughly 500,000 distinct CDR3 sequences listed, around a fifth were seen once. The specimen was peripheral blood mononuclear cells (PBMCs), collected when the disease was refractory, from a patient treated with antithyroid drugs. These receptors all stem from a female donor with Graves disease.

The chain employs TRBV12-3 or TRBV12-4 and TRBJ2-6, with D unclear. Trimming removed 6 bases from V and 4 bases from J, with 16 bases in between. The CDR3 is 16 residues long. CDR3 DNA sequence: TGTGCCAGCAGGGAGTTAAGTGCCGGCGGGGCCAACGTCCTGACTTTC. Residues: CASRELSAGGANVLTF.

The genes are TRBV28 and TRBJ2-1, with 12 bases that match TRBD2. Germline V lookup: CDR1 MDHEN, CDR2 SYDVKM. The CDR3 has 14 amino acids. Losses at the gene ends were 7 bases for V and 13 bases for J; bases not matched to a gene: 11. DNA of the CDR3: TGTGCCAGCACCCTGGCCCTAGCGGGAGGGCCCCAGTTCTTC. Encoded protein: CASTLALAGGPQFF.

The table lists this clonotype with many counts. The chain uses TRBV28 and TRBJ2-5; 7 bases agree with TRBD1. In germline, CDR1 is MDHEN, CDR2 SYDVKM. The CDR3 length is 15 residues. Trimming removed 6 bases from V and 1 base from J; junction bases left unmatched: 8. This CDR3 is CASRIGNRGQETQYF. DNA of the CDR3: TGTGCCAGCAGGATCGGAAACAGGGGCCAAGAGACCCAGTACTTC.

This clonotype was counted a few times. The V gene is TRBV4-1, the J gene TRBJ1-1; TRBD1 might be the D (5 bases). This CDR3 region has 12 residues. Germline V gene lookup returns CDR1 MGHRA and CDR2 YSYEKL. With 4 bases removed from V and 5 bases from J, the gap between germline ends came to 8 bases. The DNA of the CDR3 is TGCGCCAGCAGCCCGACAGAGACTGAAGCTTTCTTT. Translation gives CASSPTETEAFF.